Each of the 24 T cell receptor beta chains below was sequenced from the same sample in a study of T cells in Graves' hyperthyroidism and ophthalmopathy. RNA transcripts gave rise to amplified TCR beta CDR3 regions. HTBI primers were the set used in a first-round RT-PCR of the TCR CDR3. TCRdb reprocessed the multiplex PCR reads with MiXCR, giving one entry per CDR3 protein. The sample carries fewer than 700,000 distinct CDR3 sequences, around 15% recorded once. The sequencing sample was made of blood. The receptors were sampled from a woman aged 25-40 years with Graves' hyperthyroidism.

The chain uses TRBV18 and TRBJ1-1; D call uncertain. CDR1 is KGHSH, CDR2 LQKENI, per germline. Trimming removed 2 bases from V and 5 bases from J, with 15 bases in between. The CDR3 is made up of 15 amino acids. The CDR3 spells CASSPFSSERTEAFF. In nucleotides, the CDR3 is TGTGCCAGCTCACCATTCTCGAGCGAGAGAACTGAAGCTTTCTTT.

Remarks on this clonotype: This could be a read error, since a much larger clone is one nucleotide away. The V call is TRBV18, the J call TRBJ1-4; 7 nucleotides align to TRBD1. In germline, CDR1 is KGHSH, CDR2 LQKENI. V was clipped by 1 base and J by 8 bases; unmatched bases: 4. There are 14 residues in the CDR3. In DNA, the CDR3 is TGTGCCAGCTCACCACAGGGGGCGCAGGAAAAACTGTTTTTT. Its protein product is CASSPQGAQEKLFF.

This clonotype was found a few times. The chain carries TRBV20-1 and TRBJ2-1; D unresolved. V lost 4 bases and J 6 bases, leaving 13 bases between the germline ends. This CDR3 comprises 13 residues. CDR1 is DFQATT and CDR2 is SNEGSKA in the germline V gene (reference sequence). This CDR3 is CSAKARKFNEQFF. DNA for the CDR3: TGCAGTGCTAAGGCAAGAAAATTCAATGAGCAGTTCTTC.

This clonotype was seen only a few times. The rearrangement joins TRBV5-4 to TRBJ2-3; possible D gene TRBD2, 6 bases. This CDR3 has 13 amino acids. CDR1 is SGHNT and CDR2 is YYREEE in the germline V gene (reference sequence). V was clipped by 7 bases and J by 5 bases, with 14 bases between them. For the CDR3, the DNA is TGTGCCAGCCACCCCCGGCGGGGAGATACGCAGTATTTT. Its translation is CASHPRRGDTQYF. Complete variable domain (other parts from reference TRBV5-4 and TRBJ2-3): ETGVTQSPTHLIKTRGQQVTLRCSSQSGHNTVSWYQQALGQGPQFIFQYYREEENGRGNFPPRFSGLQFPNYSSELNVNALELDDSALYLCASHPRRGDTQYFGPGTRLTVL.

The CDR3 sequence: CASSWAGADTQYF. Here the CDR3 DNA reads TGTGCCAGCAGTTGGGCGGGGGCAGATACGCAGTATTTT. The chain carries TRBV7-2 and TRBJ2-3; 7 nucleotides line up with TRBD2. V lost 6 bases and J lost 4; bases outside the gene matches: 4. CDR3 size: 13 residues. CDR1 and CDR2 from the germline V gene are SGHTA and FQGNSA.

The gene calls are TRBV19 and TRBJ2-3; possibly TRBD1 for D (6 bases). The CDR3 covers 18 residues. The germline CDR1 and CDR2 sequences are LNHDA and SQIVND (reference sequence). With 4 bases removed from V and 2 bases from J, the gap between germline ends came to 22 bases. The CDR3 spells CASSTIRQDLVPTDTQYF. The CDR3 nucleotides are TGTGCCAGTAGTACAATCCGACAGGACTTGGTACCCACAGATACGCAGTATTTT.

This clonotype was picked up a small number of times. The rearrangement joins TRBV10-2 to TRBJ2-7; 12 positions match TRBD2. Germline CDR1 and CDR2: WSHSY and SAAADI. This CDR3 comprises 15 residues. The ends lost 3 bases at V and 5 bases at J; junction bases unmatched: 5. CDR3 nucleotide sequence: TGCGCCAGCAGTGACAGACTAGCGGGAGTTCACGAGCAGTACTTC. Translation gives CASSDRLAGVHEQYF.

This clonotype was detected ten times or more. This chain uses TRBV28 with TRBJ1-6, with 9 bases aligning to TRBD1. V shed 5 bases, J shed 8 bases, and the junction held 10 bases outside the gene matches. The CDR3 is 16 residues long. Germline V gives CDR1 MDHEN, CDR2 SYDVKM. The CDR3 DNA reads TGTGCCAGCAGTGACCTAGGGACAGGGACGGATTCACCCCTCCACTTT. It yields the protein CASSDLGTGTDSPLHF. The full variable domain, its missing parts supplied by reference TRBV28 and TRBJ1-6, is DVKVTQSSRYLVKRTGEKVFLECVQDMDHENMFWYRQDPGLGLRLIYFSYDVKMKEKGDIPEGYSVSREKKERFSLILESASTNQTSMYLCASSDLGTGTDSPLHFGNGTRLTVT.

This clonotype was observed a handful of times. V gene TRBV16 combines with J gene TRBJ2-4; D gene unclear. CDR3 length: 14 residues. CDR1 is KGHSY and CDR2 is FQNENV in the germline V gene. V was pared by 3 bases and J by 10 bases, with 16 bases between. The CDR3 sequence: CASSQFQGIRIQYF. CDR3 coding DNA: TGTGCCAGCAGCCAGTTTCAAGGGATTCGGATTCAGTACTTC.

This clonotype was seen at least ten times. The chain has TRBV7-2 and TRBJ2-5; no firm D call. The CDR3 totals 13 residues. Trimming took off 3 bases at V and 1 base at J, with 6 bases between the two ends. Germline CDR1 and CDR2: SGHTA and FQGNSA. CDR3 DNA: TGTGCCAGCAGCTTGCACACCCAAGAGACCCAGTACTTC. It yields the protein CASSLHTQETQYF. The full variable domain, its missing parts supplied by reference TRBV7-2 and TRBJ2-5, is GAGVSQSPSNKVTEKGKDVELRCDPISGHTALYWYRQSLGQGLEFLIYFQGNSAPDKSGLPSDRFSAERTGGSVSTLTIQRTQQEDSAVYLCASSLHTQETQYFGPGTRLLVL.

V usage is TRBV11-3 and J usage is TRBJ1-1; D is unclear. CDR3 length: 15 amino acids. Germline V CDR1 and CDR2: SGHNT, YENEEA. Deletions cut 1 base from V and 10 bases from J, with 19 bases between. The CDR3 loop is CASSLGAAATVGAFF. DNA for the CDR3: TGTGCCAGCAGCTTAGGGGCGGCGGCAACCGTTGGAGCTTTCTTT.

The chain uses TRBV10-1 and TRBJ1-1, with 8 bases matching TRBD1. J was trimmed by 5 bases and V by 5 bases; bases with no gene match: 10. This CDR3 has 15 amino acids. The germline CDR1 and CDR2 sequences are WNHNN and SYGVQD (reference sequence). CDR3 region: CASSPTITGGTEAFF. CDR3 in DNA: TGCGCCAGCAGTCCTACAATTACAGGGGGAACTGAAGCTTTCTTT.

This clonotype has more than one count but fewer than ten. V and J are TRBV28 and TRBJ2-7; D ambiguous. Per the germline V gene, CDR1 is MDHEN and CDR2 is SYDVKM. The CDR3 sequence is 13 residues long. V was trimmed by 3 bases and J by 7 bases, leaving 13 bases between them. CDR3: CASSFRSPEEQYF. CDR3 DNA: TGTGCCAGCAGTTTCCGTAGTCCCGAAGAGCAGTACTTC. Filled out from reference TRBV28 and TRBJ2-7, the complete variable domain reads DVKVTQSSRYLVKRTGEKVFLECVQDMDHENMFWYRQDPGLGLRLIYFSYDVKMKEKGDIPEGYSVSREKKERFSLILESASTNQTSMYLCASSFRSPEEQYFGPGTRLTVT.

This clonotype was recorded at least ten times. V gene TRBV28 combines with J gene TRBJ2-7, with D maybe TRBD1 (5 bases). The CDR3 sequence is 15 residues long. Per germline, CDR1 MDHEN and CDR2 SYDVKM. Trimming removed 3 bases at V and 0 bases at J, with 12 bases between. The CDR3 loop reads CASSFLQGSSYEQYF. DNA of the CDR3: TGTGCCAGCAGTTTTCTGCAGGGAAGCTCCTACGAGCAGTACTTC. Using reference TRBV28 and TRBJ2-7 for the parts outside the CDR3, the full variable domain is DVKVTQSSRYLVKRTGEKVFLECVQDMDHENMFWYRQDPGLGLRLIYFSYDVKMKEKGDIPEGYSVSREKKERFSLILESASTNQTSMYLCASSFLQGSSYEQYFGPGTRLTVT.

A few counts support this clonotype. The chain uses TRBV2 and TRBJ1-5, with a possible D match to TRBD1 (6 bases). Germline-derived CDR1 and CDR2 are SNHLY and FYNNEI. V was shortened by 6 bases and J by 2 bases, with 8 bases between the two germline ends. CDR3 length: 13 amino acids. In DNA, the CDR3 is TGTGCCAGCAGGGCAGGGGGCAATCAGCCCCAGCATTTT. Its translation: CASRAGGNQPQHF. Drawing the rest from reference TRBV2 and TRBJ1-5, the complete variable domain is EPEVTQTPSHQVTQMGQEVILRCVPISNHLYFYWYRQILGQKVEFLVSFYNNEISEKSEIFDDQFSVERPDGSNFTLKIRSTKLEDSAMYFCASRAGGNQPQHFGDGTRLSIL.

This clonotype appeared a few times. This chain links TRBV7-2 with TRBJ1-1; perhaps TRBD1 as D (6 bases). CDR1 and CDR2 (germline): SGHTA, FQGNSA. With 5 bases removed from V and 8 bases from J, the gap between germline ends came to 15 bases. The CDR3 consists of 13 residues. The CDR3 bases are TGTGCCAGCAGCCCAGGACAGCGTAGGGAAGCTTTCTTT. Translation: CASSPGQRREAFF.

This clonotype was seen many times. This chain joins TRBV3-1 and TRBJ2-1; 10 positions match TRBD2. V lost 2 bases, J lost 7 bases, and 5 bases stayed unmatched. Germline CDR1 LGHDT, CDR2 YNNKEL (reference sequence). There are 15 residues in the CDR3. Here the CDR3 DNA reads TGTGCCAGCAGCCAACTAGCGGGAGACGGGAATGAGCAGTTCTTC. It encodes CASSQLAGDGNEQFF.

This clonotype was detected ten times or more. The chain couples TRBV7-8 to TRBJ2-5, with 8 nucleotides matching TRBD2. The germline V gene encodes CDR1 SGHVS and CDR2 FQNEAQ. The CDR3 is 13 amino acids. J gave up 10 bases and V 5 bases, and 9 bases lay outside the gene matches. In DNA form, the CDR3 reads TGTGCCAGCAGCCGGTCCCGGGAGGGTGGCCAGTACTTC. Its protein product is CASSRSREGGQYF.

The table lists this clonotype with a few counts. One end of the junction fails to match germline, which may point to a read error. V and J are TRBV7-7 and TRBJ2-3, with 12 nucleotides matching TRBD2. The CDR3 runs 15 residues. From germline, CDR1 is SSHAT and CDR2 FNYEAQ (reference sequence). CDR3 sequence reads: CASSRTSGTLDTQYF. DNA of the CDR3: TGTGCTAGCAGCAGGACTAGCGGGACTCTAGATACGCAGTATTTT.

This clonotype was picked up many times. V is TRBV3-1 and J is TRBJ2-7; no clear D gene. Germline V CDR1 and CDR2: LGHDT, YNNKEL (reference sequence). Trimming left V 0 bases short and J 6 bases short, with 12 bases between. This CDR3 contains 14 residues. The chain's CDR3 is CASSQEVRYREQYF. CDR3 nucleotide sequence: TGTGCCAGCAGCCAAGAAGTCCGCTACCGCGAGCAGTACTTC.

This clonotype came up many times. The junction shows a germline mismatch at one end, possibly a read error. The chain has TRBV11-1 and TRBJ2-5; D not certain. This CDR3 spans 12 amino acids. The germline CDR1 and CDR2 sequences are SGHAT and FQDESV (reference sequence). The CDR3 loop reads CASRSGPKEWHF. The DNA for the CDR3 is TGTGCCAGCAGGTCCGGGCCCAAAGAGTGGCACTTC. The full variable domain, in which reference TRBV11-1 and TRBJ2-5 provide the parts outside the CDR3, is EAEVAQSPRYKITEKSQAVAFWCDPISGHATLYWYRQILGQGPELLVQFQDESVVDDSQLPKDRFSAERLKGVDSTLKIQPAELGDSAMYLCASRSGPKEWHFGPGTRLLVL.

This clonotype came up many times. The V gene is TRBV10-3, the J gene TRBJ2-5; D uncertain. This CDR3 is built from 14 residues. Germline V gene sequence: CDR1 ENHRY, CDR2 SYGVKD. Trimming removed 5 bases at V and 1 base at J, with 11 bases between. The CDR3 coding sequence is TGTGCCATCAGTTCCGGGTGGGGCCAAGAGACCCAGTACTTC. This encodes CAISSGWGQETQYF.

The chain uses TRBV28 and TRBJ1-2; 10 bases fit TRBD1. Germline V gives CDR1 MDHEN, CDR2 SYDVKM. The J segment lost 7 bases and the V segment lost 6 bases, leaving 2 bases of the junction unmatched. The CDR3 is made up of 12 amino acids. CDR3 in amino acids: CASSDRGLGYTF. CDR3 coding DNA: TGTGCCAGCAGCGACAGGGGGCTTGGCTACACCTTC.

In this sample, this clonotype turned up many times. The chain's CDR3 is CASSYSRGADNSPLHF. CDR3 in DNA: TGTGCCAGCAGTTACTCGAGGGGGGCCGATAATTCACCCCTCCACTTT. The J gene is TRBJ1-6, the V gene TRBV6-6; possible D gene TRBD1, 6 bases. The CDR3 extends over 16 amino acids. The germline gives CDR1 MNHNY, CDR2 SVGAGI (reference sequence). The V end lost 0 bases, the J end lost 5 bases, and 11 bases lay between the germline ends.